This T cell receptor beta chain is from a study of a mutant IDH1 vaccine in newly diagnosed glioma. For the study at large: Following radiotherapy alone, or alongside temozolomide cycles, vaccination was started after an interval of 4-6 weeks. Antecedent treatment encompassed radiotherapy, temozolomide, or their combination; the majority received both. Week 35 was assigned to visit V12, and week 47 was assigned to visit V13. Overall study findings and caveats: Seemingly, pseudoprogression had no relation to changes in the top peripheral T cell clonotypes.

In regard to this clone: Its target is unknown.

Time point specified: week 35, safety follow-up. All doses held 300 ug of mutant IDH1 20-mer peptide, with topical imiquimod. Using immunoSEQ multiplex PCR, the repertoire was profiled, and TCRdb retains in-frame clones only, with some absent. The profile shows roughly 68,000 clones, 60% to 75% of them singletons. The CDR3 runs to 17 residues. V shed 5 bases and J shed 1 base, with 16 bases lying between them. CDR1 SGDLS and CDR2 YYNGEE come from the germline V gene. The source material was PBMCs, sampled from a glioma patient whose treatment included an IDH1 peptide vaccine. The V call is TRBV9, the J call TRBJ2-6, with no clear D. The origin of this receptor is a man over 45 with glioma. CDR3 DNA: TGTGCCAGCAGTCCCTACCCCGGGCTTTCTGGGGCCAACGTCCTGACTTTC. This translates into CASSPYPGLSGANVLTF.